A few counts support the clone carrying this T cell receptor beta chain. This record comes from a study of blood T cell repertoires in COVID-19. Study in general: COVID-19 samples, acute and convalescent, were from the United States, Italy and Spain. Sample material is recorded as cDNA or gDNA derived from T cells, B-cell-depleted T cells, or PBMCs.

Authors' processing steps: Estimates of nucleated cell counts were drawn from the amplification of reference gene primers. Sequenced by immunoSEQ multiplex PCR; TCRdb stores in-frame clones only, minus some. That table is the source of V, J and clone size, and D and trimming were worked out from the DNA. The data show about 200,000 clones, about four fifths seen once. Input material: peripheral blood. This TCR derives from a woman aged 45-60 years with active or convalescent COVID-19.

The CDR3 protein is CASSSPGRETEAFF. The DNA of the CDR3 is TGTGCCAGCAGCTCCCCAGGGCGGGAGACTGAAGCTTTCTTT. J is TRBJ1-1 and V is TRBV7-9; TRBD1 might be the D (5 bases). The V end lost 4 bases, the J end lost 5 bases, and 14 bases lay between the germline ends. CDR1 and CDR2 from the germline V gene are SEHNR and FQNEAQ (reference sequence). The CDR3 is 14 residues long.